This TCR beta chain was captured in a study of cytomegalovirus exposure and HLA in healthy donors. Study-level results: With further analysis later on, most CMV-associated TCR beta chains appeared HLA-restricted. Apart from CMV serostatus, no immune exposure information was available.

The study ran its PCR with 60 Vbeta and 13 Jbeta primers. Using immunoSEQ multiplex PCR, the repertoire was profiled, and TCRdb retains in-frame clones only, with some absent. Of roughly 60,000 clones listed, 60% to 85% are singletons. This clone was found once. Its matching antigen is unknown. Trimming took 1 base from V and 7 from J, leaving 10 bases between them. The CDR3 covers 14 residues. Germline assignment: CDR1 KGHSH and CDR2 LQKENI. The material sequenced was PBMCs. This sequence was found in a woman between 35 and 50 years old in good health and CMV-seropositive. This rearrangement joins TRBV18 to TRBJ1-4, with D possibly matching TRBD1 (5 bases). Here the CDR3 DNA reads TGTGCCAGCTCACCACAGGGGCAAGTTGAAAAACTGTTTTTT. Amino acid sequence: CASSPQGQVEKLFF.